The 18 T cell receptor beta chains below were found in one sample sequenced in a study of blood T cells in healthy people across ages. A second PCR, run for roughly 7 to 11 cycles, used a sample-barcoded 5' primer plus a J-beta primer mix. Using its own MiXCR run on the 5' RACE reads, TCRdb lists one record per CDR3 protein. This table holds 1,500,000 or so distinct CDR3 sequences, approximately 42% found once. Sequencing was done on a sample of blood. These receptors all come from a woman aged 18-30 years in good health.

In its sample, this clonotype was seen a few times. DNA of the CDR3: TGTGCCAGCAGCGCCCGGGACAGCCTCTACGAGCAGTACTTC. Amino acid sequence: CASSARDSLYEQYF. V is TRBV4-2 and J is TRBJ2-7, with TRBD1 matching over 7 bases. The CDR3 has 14 amino acids. The V and J ends lost 5 bases and 3 bases, in that order; junction bases with no gene match: 7. The germline V gene encodes CDR1 LGHNA and CDR2 YNFKEQ.

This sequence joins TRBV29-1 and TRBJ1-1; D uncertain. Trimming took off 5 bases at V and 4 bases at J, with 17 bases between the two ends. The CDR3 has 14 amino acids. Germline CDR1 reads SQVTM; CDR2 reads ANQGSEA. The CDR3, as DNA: TGCAGCGTTCTCCCCAGGAGTGGATTCACTGAAGCTTTCTTT. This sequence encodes CSVLPRSGFTEAFF.

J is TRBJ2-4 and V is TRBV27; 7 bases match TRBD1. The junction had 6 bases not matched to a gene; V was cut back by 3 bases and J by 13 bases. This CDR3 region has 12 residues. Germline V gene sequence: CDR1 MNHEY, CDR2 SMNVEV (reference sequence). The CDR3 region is CASSFIGTEQYF. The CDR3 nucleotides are TGTGCCAGCAGTTTCATCGGGACAGAGCAGTACTTC.

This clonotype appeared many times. In nucleotides, the CDR3 is TGTGCCAGCAGTTTCGGCGATGAAAAACTGTTTTTT. Residues: CASSFGDEKLFF. The chain employs TRBV12-3 or TRBV12-4 and TRBJ1-4; D remains unclear. CDR3 size: 12 residues. Trimming pared 3 bases from V and 6 bases from J, leaving 5 bases between.

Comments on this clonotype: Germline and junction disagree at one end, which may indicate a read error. The CDR3 sequence: CASSSTGTRHEQFF. DNA for the CDR3: TGCGCCAGCAGCTCCACCGGGACTAGACATGAGCAGTTCTTC. The rearrangement links TRBV27 to TRBJ2-1; 8 nucleotides match TRBD2. The CDR3 runs 14 residues. The germline CDR1 and CDR2 sequences are MNHEY and SMNVEV (reference sequence).

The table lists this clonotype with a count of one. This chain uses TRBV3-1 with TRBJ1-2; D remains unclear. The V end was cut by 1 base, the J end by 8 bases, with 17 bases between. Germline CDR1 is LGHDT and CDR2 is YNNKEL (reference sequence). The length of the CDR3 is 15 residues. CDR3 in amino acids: CASSQAATVIGGYTF. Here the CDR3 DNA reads TGTGCCAGCAGCCAAGCGGCGACTGTTATTGGGGGCTACACCTTC.

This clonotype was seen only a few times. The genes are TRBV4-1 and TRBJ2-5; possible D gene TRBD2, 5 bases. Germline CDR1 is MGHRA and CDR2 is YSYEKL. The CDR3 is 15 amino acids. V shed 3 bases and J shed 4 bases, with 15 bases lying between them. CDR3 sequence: CASSQAALARETQYF. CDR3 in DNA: TGCGCCAGCAGCCAGGCTGCTTTAGCGAGAGAGACCCAGTACTTC.

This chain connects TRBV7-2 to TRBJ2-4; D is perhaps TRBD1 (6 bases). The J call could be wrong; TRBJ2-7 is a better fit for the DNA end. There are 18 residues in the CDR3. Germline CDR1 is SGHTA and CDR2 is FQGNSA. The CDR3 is CASNENPATGFKRYEQYF. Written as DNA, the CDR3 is TGTGCCAGCAACGAAAACCCCGCGACAGGCTTCAAGCGGTACGAGCAGTACTTC.

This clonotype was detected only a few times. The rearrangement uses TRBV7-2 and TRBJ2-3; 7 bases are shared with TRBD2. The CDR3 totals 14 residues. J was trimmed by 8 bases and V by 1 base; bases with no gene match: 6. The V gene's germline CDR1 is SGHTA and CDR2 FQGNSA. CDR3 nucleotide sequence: TGTGCCAGCAGCTTAGAGCGGGGCCCGAGTACGCAGTATTTT. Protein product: CASSLERGPSTQYF.

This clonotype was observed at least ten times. The CDR3 bases are TGTGCCAGCAGGAAGGACAGGGAGAGCTATGGCTACACCTTC. Translated, it gives CASRKDRESYGYTF. V gene TRBV11-2 combines with J gene TRBJ1-2, with 8 bases identical to TRBD1. V was clipped by 6 bases and J by 4 bases; unmatched bases: 7. The CDR3 runs to 14 residues. CDR1 is SGHAT and CDR2 is FQNNGV in the germline V gene.

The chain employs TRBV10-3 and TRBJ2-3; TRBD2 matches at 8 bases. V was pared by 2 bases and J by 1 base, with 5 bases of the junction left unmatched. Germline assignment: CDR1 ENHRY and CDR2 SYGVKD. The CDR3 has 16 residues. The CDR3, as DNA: TGTGCCATCAGTGAGGCTCTAGCGGGCCGCACAGATACGCAGTATTTT. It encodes CAISEALAGRTDTQYF.

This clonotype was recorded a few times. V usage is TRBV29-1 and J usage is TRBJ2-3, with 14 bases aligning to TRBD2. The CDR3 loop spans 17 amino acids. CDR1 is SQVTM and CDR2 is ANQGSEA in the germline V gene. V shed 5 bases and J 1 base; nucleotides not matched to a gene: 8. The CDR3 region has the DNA TGCAGCGTTCAAAGGACTAGCGGGGGGTGGGGCACAGATACGCAGTATTTT. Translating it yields CSVQRTSGGWGTDTQYF.

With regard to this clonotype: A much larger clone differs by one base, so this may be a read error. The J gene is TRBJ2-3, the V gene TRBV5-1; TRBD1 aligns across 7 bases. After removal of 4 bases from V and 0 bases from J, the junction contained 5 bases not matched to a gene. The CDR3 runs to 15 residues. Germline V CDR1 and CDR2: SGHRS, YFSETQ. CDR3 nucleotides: TGCGCCAGCAGCGGGACAGCGCTAAGCACAGATACGCAGTATTTT. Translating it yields CASSGTALSTDTQYF.

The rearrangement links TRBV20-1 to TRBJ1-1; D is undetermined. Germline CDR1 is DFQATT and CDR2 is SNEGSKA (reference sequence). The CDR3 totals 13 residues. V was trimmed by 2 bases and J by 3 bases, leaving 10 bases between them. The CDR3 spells CSARNSVDTEAFF. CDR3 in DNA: TGCAGTGCTAGAAACAGCGTGGACACTGAAGCTTTCTTT.

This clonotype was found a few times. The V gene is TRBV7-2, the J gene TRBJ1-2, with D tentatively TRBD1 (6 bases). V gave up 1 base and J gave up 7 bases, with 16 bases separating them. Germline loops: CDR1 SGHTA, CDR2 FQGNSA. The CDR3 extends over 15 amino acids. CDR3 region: CASSLGSGGGIGYTF. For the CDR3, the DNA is TGTGCCAGCAGCTTAGGTTCTGGGGGCGGTATTGGCTACACCTTC.

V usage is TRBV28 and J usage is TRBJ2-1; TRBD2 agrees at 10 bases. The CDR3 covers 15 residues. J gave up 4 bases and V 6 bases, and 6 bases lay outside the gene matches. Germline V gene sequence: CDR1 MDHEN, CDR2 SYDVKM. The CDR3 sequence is CASRAGLADYNEQFF. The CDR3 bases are TGTGCCAGCAGAGCAGGACTAGCGGATTACAATGAGCAGTTCTTC.

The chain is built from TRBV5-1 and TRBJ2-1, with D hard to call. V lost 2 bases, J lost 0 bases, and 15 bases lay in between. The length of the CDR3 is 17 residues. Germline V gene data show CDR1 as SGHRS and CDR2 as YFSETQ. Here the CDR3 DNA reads TGCGCCAGCAGCTTACCCATACGGCAGTACTCCTACAATGAGCAGTTCTTC. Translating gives CASSLPIRQYSYNEQFF. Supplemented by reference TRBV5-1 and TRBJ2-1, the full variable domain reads KAGVTQTPRYLIKTRGQQVTLSCSPISGHRSVSWYQQTPGQGLQFLFEYFSETQRNKGNFPGRFSGRQFSNSRSEMNVSTLELGDSALYLCASSLPIRQYSYNEQFFGPGTRLTVL.

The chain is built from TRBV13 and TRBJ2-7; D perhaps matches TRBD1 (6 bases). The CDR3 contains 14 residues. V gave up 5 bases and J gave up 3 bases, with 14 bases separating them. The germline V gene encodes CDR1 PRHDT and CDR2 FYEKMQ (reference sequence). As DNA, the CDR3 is TGTGCCAGCAGCCGGCCGGGACAAAACTACGAGCAGTACTTC. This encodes CASSRPGQNYEQYF. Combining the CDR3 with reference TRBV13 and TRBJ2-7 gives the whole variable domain AAGVIQSPRHLIKEKRETATLKCYPIPRHDTVYWYQQGPGQDPQFLISFYEKMQSDKGSIPDRFSAQQFSDYHSELNMSSLELGDSALYFCASSRPGQNYEQYFGPGTRLTVT.